This T cell receptor beta chain was found in a study of cytomegalovirus exposure and HLA in healthy donors. PCR used 60 Vbeta primers and 13 Jbeta primers. Here immunoSEQ multiplex PCR was the method, and the copy in TCRdb shows in-frame clones only, minus some. The data show 150,000 to 200,000 clones, with roughly 80% seen just once and about 7.6% held by the top ten. Study results and caveats: The study reported that TCR beta sequences accurately predicted HLA-A and HLA-B alleles in most subjects. Most observed TCR sequences were rare, whereas some public TCRs were detected in many donors.

Concerning this clone: Its target is unknown.

Trimming cost V 5 bases and J 3 bases, with 16 bases left between them. The germline gives CDR1 MDHEN, CDR2 SYDVKM. This CDR3 is 15 amino acids long. The chain links TRBV28 to TRBJ1-2, with D perhaps TRBD1 (5 bases). This TCR derives from a woman in her forties in good health and CMV-seropositive. The sequenced sample was PBMCs. The CDR3 DNA is TGTGCCAGCAGTCCCCCCCGGGGGGGTTACTATGGCTACACCTTC. Translated, it gives CASSPPRGGYYGYTF.